This TCR beta chain was sequenced in a study of beta chain features in type 1 diabetes. From germline, CDR1 is LGHNA and CDR2 YSLEER. This CDR3 comprises 17 residues. Between the trimmed V and J ends, which lost 5 bases and 7 bases, there was a span of 24 bases. In its sample, this clone was seen a few times. Every isolated RNA sample was fully reverse transcribed, so sequencing captured expressed TCRB transcripts. Using immunoSEQ multiplex PCR, the repertoire was profiled, and TCRdb retains in-frame clones only, with some absent. The table has under 450,000 clones, approximately 15% seen once. The sample comprised naive CD4+ T cells from blood. The sequence was obtained from a man aged 30 to 45 in good health. The rearrangement joins TRBV4-3 to TRBJ2-1, with D perhaps TRBD1 (6 bases). CDR3 sequence reads: CASSIKTGHLMVNEQFF. The DNA for the CDR3 is TGCGCCAGCAGCATTAAAACGGGACACCTAATGGTAAATGAGCAGTTCTTC.